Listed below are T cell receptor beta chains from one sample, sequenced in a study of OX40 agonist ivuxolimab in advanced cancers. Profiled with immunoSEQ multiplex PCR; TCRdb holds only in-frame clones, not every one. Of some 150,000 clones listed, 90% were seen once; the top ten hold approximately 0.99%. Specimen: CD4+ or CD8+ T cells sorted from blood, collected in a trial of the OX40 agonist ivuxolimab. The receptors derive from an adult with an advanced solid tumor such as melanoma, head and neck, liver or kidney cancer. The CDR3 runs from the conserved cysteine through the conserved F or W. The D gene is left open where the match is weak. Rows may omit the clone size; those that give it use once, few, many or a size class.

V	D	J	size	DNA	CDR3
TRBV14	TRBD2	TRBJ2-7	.	TGTGCCAGCAGCAAACTAGCGGGGCCCTACGAGCAGTACTTC	CASSKLAGPYEQYF
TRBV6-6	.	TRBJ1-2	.	TGTGCCAGCAGTTACCCGGGACATAATGGCTACACCTTC	CASSYPGHNGYTF
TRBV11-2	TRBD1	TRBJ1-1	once	TGTGCCAGCAGCCTCGAAGGACAGGGGAACACTGAAGCTTTCTTT	CASSLEGQGNTEAFF
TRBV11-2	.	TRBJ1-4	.	TGTGCCAGCAGCGGCCCCGAGTTGGGGTTGGGTGAAAAACTGTTTTTT	CASSGPELGLGEKLFF
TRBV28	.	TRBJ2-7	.	TGTGCCAGCAGTTTATTAACCTACGAGCAGTACTTC	CASSLLTYEQYF
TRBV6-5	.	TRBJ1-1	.	TGTGCCAGCAGTTACCTCAGGAACACTGAAGCTTTCTTT	CASSYLRNTEAFF
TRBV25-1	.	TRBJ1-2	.	TGTGCCAGCAGTGAAGGGGGGGCACGGGTCTATGGCTACACCTTC	CASSEGGARVYGYTF
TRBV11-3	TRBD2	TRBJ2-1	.	TGTGCCAGCAGCCCTCCCCTAGGGCTAGCGGGAGCCACAAATGAGCAGTTCTTC	CASSPPLGLAGATNEQFF
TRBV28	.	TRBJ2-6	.	TGTGCCAGCAGCCCTAGGACAGATGACTCTGGGGCCAACGTCCTGACTTTC	CASSPRTDDSGANVLTF
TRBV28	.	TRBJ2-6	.	TGTGCCAGCAGTTTACACCCCAGCTCTGGGGCCAACGTCCTGACTTTC	CASSLHPSSGANVLTF
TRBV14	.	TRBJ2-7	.	TGTGCCAGCAGCCGCTCCGGGACAGAGCAGTACTTC	CASSRSGTEQYF
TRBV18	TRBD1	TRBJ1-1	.	TGTGCCAGCTCACCGAACCCGACAGGGGGCGTAACTGAAGCTTTCTTT	CASSPNPTGGVTEAFF
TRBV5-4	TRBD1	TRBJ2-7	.	TGTGCCAGCAGCCAGGGACAGGCCTACGAGCAGTACTTC	CASSQGQAYEQYF
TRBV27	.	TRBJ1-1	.	TGTGCCAGCAGTCGCCGGGACCTCACTGAAGCTTTCTTT	CASSRRDLTEAFF
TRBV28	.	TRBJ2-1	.	TGTGCCAGCAATACCGCAGGGACCAATGAGCAGTTCTTC	CASNTAGTNEQFF
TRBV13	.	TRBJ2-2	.	TGTGCCAGCAGATCACTAGCGGGACAGGGGAGCGGGGAGCTGTTTTTT	CASRSLAGQGSGELFF
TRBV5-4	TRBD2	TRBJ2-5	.	TGTGCCAGCAGCTTCAGGGCTAGCGGGCAAGAGACCCAGTACTTC	CASSFRASGQETQYF
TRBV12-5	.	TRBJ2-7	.	TGTGCTAGTGGTTTGGTAGAGGAGCAGTACTTC	CASGLVEEQYF
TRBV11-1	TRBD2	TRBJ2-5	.	TGTGCCAGCAGCCCCACCGGGGGGACGGGGGAGACCCAGTACTTC	CASSPTGGTGETQYF
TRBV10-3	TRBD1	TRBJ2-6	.	TGTGCCATCAGTGGACAGGGGACCGCGTCTGGGGCCAACGTCCTGACTTTC	CAISGQGTASGANVLTF
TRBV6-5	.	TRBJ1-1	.	TGTGCCAGCAGTTACGGGGGAGGCACTGAAGCTTTCTTT	CASSYGGGTEAFF
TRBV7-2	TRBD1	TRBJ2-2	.	TGTGCCAGCAGGGACGTGGGGACAGCTTACACCGGGGAGCTGTTTTTT	CASRDVGTAYTGELFF
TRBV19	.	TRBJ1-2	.	TGTGCCAGTAGCCCCACAGGATCCCCGTATCATGGCTACACCTTC	CASSPTGSPYHGYTF
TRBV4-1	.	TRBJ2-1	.	TGCGCCAGCAGCCAACAGGGTGAGCAGTTCTTC	CASSQQGEQFF
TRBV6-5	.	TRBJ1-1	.	TGTGCCAGCAGACCGAACAGGGTGGCGAACACTGAAGCTTTCTTT	CASRPNRVANTEAFF
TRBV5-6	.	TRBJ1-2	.	TGTGCCAGCAGCTTGGCCGAGGGGCCAGAAAGCTTCTATGGCTACACCTTC	CASSLAEGPESFYGYTF
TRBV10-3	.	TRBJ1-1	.	TGTGCCATCAGTGGACGGGAGAACACTGAAGCTTTCTTT	CAISGRENTEAFF
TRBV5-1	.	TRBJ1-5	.	TGCGCCAGCAGCTTAAGTCCATCGGTTGACGCTAGCAATCAGCCCCAGCATTTT	CASSLSPSVDASNQPQHF
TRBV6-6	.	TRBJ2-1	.	TGTGCCAGCAGCTGGGGGGCGAGCCATGAGCAGTTCTTC	CASSWGASHEQFF